This entry lists 25 T cell receptor beta chains sequenced from one sample in a study of blood T cell repertoires in COVID-19. Sequencing was performed with immunoSEQ multiplex PCR; in TCRdb, only in-frame clones are kept and a portion is missing. The sample carries about 140,000 clones, approximately 87% recorded once. The sequenced sample was peripheral blood. The receptors originated from a man aged 50-59 years with active COVID-19.

This clone was seen a few times. V and J are TRBV29-1 and TRBJ1-2, with TRBD1 matching over 7 bases. Unmatched junction bases numbered 4, after V lost 6 bases and J lost 3 bases. The CDR3 sequence is 12 residues long. Germline loops: CDR1 SQVTM, CDR2 ANQGSEA. The CDR3 nucleotides are TGCAGCGTGAAGGGGGCCGACTATGGCTACACCTTC. As protein: CSVKGADYGYTF.

The chain employs TRBV6-1 and TRBJ1-2; D not certain. This CDR3 spans 15 amino acids. Per germline, CDR1 MNHNS and CDR2 SASEGT. The V end lost 2 bases, the J end lost 5 bases, and 15 bases lay between the germline ends. Here the CDR3 reads CASSETGRPRYGYTF. DNA for the CDR3: TGTGCCAGCAGTGAAACGGGAAGGCCAAGGTATGGCTACACCTTC.

V gene TRBV6-1 combines with J gene TRBJ1-2, with D unclear. Per the germline V gene, CDR1 is MNHNS and CDR2 is SASEGT. V was shortened by 0 bases and J by 4 bases, with 15 bases between the two germline ends. The CDR3 has 16 residues. The chain's CDR3 is CASSEALGQAFYGYTF. DNA for the CDR3: TGTGCCAGCAGTGAAGCGCTTGGGCAGGCGTTCTATGGCTACACCTTC.

This clone was recorded only once. The chain couples TRBV3-1 (or the pseudogene TRBV3-2) to TRBJ2-1; 7 bases agree with TRBD2. The CDR3 length is 15 residues. Germline V lookup: CDR1 LGHDT, CDR2 YNNKEL (reference sequence). The J segment lost 1 base and the V segment lost 1 base, leaving 1 base of the junction unmatched. Written as DNA, the CDR3 is TGTGCCAGCAGCCAAGTCGGGGGGTCCTACAATGAGCAGTTCTTC. This encodes CASSQVGGSYNEQFF.

The table lists this clone with a count of one. The chain couples TRBV4-3 to TRBJ1-3; D gene uncertain. Trimming took 0 bases from V and 0 from J, leaving 6 bases between them. Looked up from germline, CDR1 is LGHNA and CDR2 is YSLEER. The CDR3 extends over 15 amino acids. The CDR3 region is CASSQDNFSGNTIYF. CDR3 in DNA: TGCGCCAGCAGCCAAGATAACTTCTCTGGAAACACCATATATTTT.

J is TRBJ1-6 and V is TRBV3-1 (or the pseudogene TRBV3-2); possible D gene TRBD1, 5 bases. The V gene lost 2 bases and the J gene lost 10 bases, with 18 bases spanning the gap. The CDR3 sequence is 16 residues long. Germline V gene data show CDR1 as LGHDT and CDR2 as YNNKEL (reference sequence). The CDR3 is CASSQINGGSGSPLHF. The CDR3 nucleotides are TGTGCCAGCAGCCAAATTAACGGGGGATCAGGATCACCCCTCCACTTT.

The chain combines TRBV18 with TRBJ1-1; maybe TRBD1 (6 bases). CDR1 and CDR2 from the germline V gene are KGHSH and LQKENI. V shed 4 bases and J shed 5 bases, with 14 bases lying between them. This CDR3 contains 14 residues. In DNA, the CDR3 is TGTGCCAGCTCACTCCAACAGGGAAGAACTGAAGCTTTCTTT. Its protein product is CASSLQQGRTEAFF.

The chain is built from TRBV30 and TRBJ2-5, with a possible D match to TRBD2 (6 bases). Trimming cost V 7 bases and J 1 base, with 10 bases left between them. CDR1 and CDR2 (germline): GTSNPN, SVGIG (reference sequence). CDR3 length equals 12 residues. The CDR3 spells CASLGGQETQYF. CDR3 in DNA: TGTGCCTCCCTGGGGGGCCAAGAGACCCAGTACTTC.

This chain connects TRBV11-2 to TRBJ2-3, with 10 nucleotides matching TRBD2. V trimming: 5 bases; J trimming: 0 bases; junction bases outside the gene matches: 2. Germline V gives CDR1 SGHAT, CDR2 FQNNGV. The CDR3 consists of 15 residues. The CDR3 DNA follows: TGTGCCAGCAGCGTTAGCGGGGGGAGCACAGATACGCAGTATTTT. Translation gives CASSVSGGSTDTQYF.

This chain joins TRBV5-1 and TRBJ2-7; 10 nucleotides line up with TRBD2. This CDR3 has 12 amino acids. V lost 7 bases, J lost 2 bases, and 0 bases stayed unmatched. Germline CDR1 SGHRS, CDR2 YFSETQ. CDR3 residues: CASGTSAYEQYF. The CDR3 DNA is TGCGCCAGCGGGACTAGCGCCTACGAGCAGTACTTC.

Only one count was recorded for this clone. This sequence joins TRBV28 and TRBJ2-1, with 11 bases that match TRBD1. V shed 5 bases, J shed 12 bases, and the junction held 18 bases outside the gene matches. CDR3 length: 17 residues. Per germline, CDR1 MDHEN and CDR2 SYDVKM. The CDR3, as DNA: TGTGCCAGCAGTCTAAGAAGGGGACAGGGGGATCAGTGGGGGCAGTTCTTC. This gives the protein CASSLRRGQGDQWGQFF.

The chain employs TRBV3-1 (or the pseudogene TRBV3-2) and TRBJ1-2, with 7 bases lining up with TRBD1. The length of the CDR3 is 16 residues. Germline-derived CDR1 and CDR2 are LGHDT and YNNKEL (reference sequence). Trimming cost V 1 base and J 8 bases; bases outside gene matches: 13. CDR3: CASSQVWERQGDGYTF. CDR3 nucleotide sequence: TGTGCCAGCAGCCAAGTTTGGGAGCGACAGGGAGACGGCTACACCTTC.

The chain is built from TRBV18 and TRBJ2-1; TRBD2 agrees at 8 bases. Germline assignment: CDR1 KGHSH and CDR2 LQKENI. CDR3 length equals 15 residues. J was trimmed by 8 bases and V by 3 bases; bases with no gene match: 9. CDR3 sequence: CASSPGLAGWDEQFF. CDR3 sequence (DNA): TGTGCCAGCTCACCCGGGCTAGCGGGCTGGGATGAGCAGTTCTTC. The variable domain in full, completed from reference TRBV18 and TRBJ2-1, reads NAGVMQNPRHLVRRRGQEARLRCSPMKGHSHVYWYRQLPEEGLKFMVYLQKENIIDESGMPKERFSAEFPKEGPSILRIQQVVRGDSAAYFCASSPGLAGWDEQFFGPGTRLTVL.

The chain uses TRBV30 and TRBJ1-2; D call uncertain. Germline CDR1 GTSNPN, CDR2 SVGIG (reference sequence). The CDR3 length is 14 residues. V was cut by 1 base and J by 3 bases, with 12 bases left in between. The CDR3 coding sequence is TGTGCCTGGAGTGGCAGGCGAAGCCACTATGGCTACACCTTC. Its protein product is CAWSGRRSHYGYTF.

The V gene is TRBV15, the J gene TRBJ2-1, with 8 nucleotides matching TRBD2. The CDR3 extends over 15 amino acids. Germline V gene sequence: CDR1 LNHNV, CDR2 YYDKDF (reference sequence). The V segment lost 3 bases and the J segment 8 bases; nucleotides outside the gene matches: 9. The CDR3 region is CATSRAGTSWYEQFF. In DNA, the CDR3 is TGTGCCACCAGCAGGGCCGGGACTAGTTGGTATGAGCAGTTCTTC. The whole variable domain, remainder taken from reference TRBV15 and TRBJ2-1, is DAMVIQNPRYQVTQFGKPVTLSCSQTLNHNVMYWYQQKSSQAPKLLFHYYDKDFNNEADTPDNFQSRRPNTSFCFLDIRSPGLGDTAMYLCATSRAGTSWYEQFFGPGTRLTVL.

The chain is built from TRBV6-6 and TRBJ1-1, with 11 bases fitting TRBD1. The V gene's germline CDR1 is MNHNY and CDR2 SVGAGI (reference sequence). The V segment lost 7 bases and the J segment 5 bases; nucleotides outside the gene matches: 12. This CDR3 region has 16 residues. CDR3 protein: CASNPLGGQGGTEAFF. CDR3 sequence (DNA): TGTGCCAGCAATCCCCTGGGGGGACAGGGGGGGACTGAAGCTTTCTTT.

The chain is built from TRBV11-3 and TRBJ2-3; D gene ambiguous. Germline CDR1 and CDR2: SGHNT and YENEEA. The CDR3 totals 13 residues. V was cut by 4 bases and J by 3 bases, with 8 bases left in between. The CDR3 DNA reads TGTGCCAGCAGCTCACTAATTACAGATACGCAGTATTTT. It translates to CASSSLITDTQYF.

The chain combines TRBV6-1 with TRBJ1-6; 8 bases match TRBD1. Germline CDR1 is MNHNS and CDR2 is SASEGT. The CDR3 covers 17 residues. V shed 2 bases and J 5 bases; nucleotides not matched to a gene: 8. The CDR3 nucleotides read TGTGCCAGCAGTGAACTCGTGACAGGGGCGAATAATTCACCCCTCCACTTT. Amino acid sequence: CASSELVTGANNSPLHF.

J is TRBJ1-2 and V is TRBV19; tentatively, D is TRBD1 (5 bases). The CDR3 covers 15 residues. Germline assignment: CDR1 LNHDA and CDR2 SQIVND (reference sequence). V was shortened by 5 bases and J by 7 bases, with 20 bases between the two germline ends. CDR3 sequence: CASSPDSQGPRGYTF. Here the CDR3 DNA reads TGTGCCAGTAGTCCCGACAGTCAAGGGCCCCGTGGCTACACCTTC.

CDR3 DNA: TGTGCCAGCAGCTTACATCGGACTAGCGGGGGGGCGAGCTACAATGAGCAGTTCTTC. This encodes CASSLHRTSGGASYNEQFF. The rearrangement uses TRBV7-8 and TRBJ2-1; 15 bases match TRBD2. J gave up 3 bases and V 2 bases, and 8 bases lay outside the gene matches. The V gene's germline CDR1 is SGHVS and CDR2 FQNEAQ. The CDR3 covers 19 residues.

The chain links TRBV19 to TRBJ2-7; D possibly corresponds to TRBD2 (5 bases). The germline V gene encodes CDR1 LNHDA and CDR2 SQIVND (reference sequence). The V end lost 2 bases, the J end lost 6 bases, and 8 bases lay between the germline ends. The CDR3 is 12 residues long. CDR3 in DNA: TGTGCCAGTAGTATACGGGGTTCCGAGCAGTACTTC. The encoded protein is CASSIRGSEQYF. The full variable domain, its missing parts supplied by reference TRBV19 and TRBJ2-7, is DGGITQSPKYLFRKEGQNVTLSCEQNLNHDAMYWYRQDPGQGLRLIYYSQIVNDFQKGDIAEGYSVSREKKESFPLTVTSAQKNPTAFYLCASSIRGSEQYFGPGTRLTVT.

V gene TRBV5-1 combines with J gene TRBJ2-3; 7 bases line up with TRBD2. This CDR3 region has 14 residues. In germline, CDR1 is SGHRS, CDR2 YFSETQ. Unmatched junction bases numbered 2, after V lost 0 bases and J lost 4 bases. Written as DNA, the CDR3 is TGCGCCAGCAGCTTGGGTGGGGGGGCAGATACGCAGTATTTT. It encodes CASSLGGGADTQYF.

A single count supports this clone. This chain's CDR3 is CASSEVGGRFVLTNEKLFF. DNA for the CDR3: TGTGCCAGCAGTGAAGTTGGAGGGCGTTTTGTGTTAACTAATGAAAAACTGTTTTTT. V and J are TRBV2 and TRBJ1-4; no clear D gene. Trimming removed 1 base from V and 1 base from J, with 19 bases in between. The germline gives CDR1 SNHLY, CDR2 FYNNEI. The CDR3 is 19 residues long.

This chain links TRBV19 with TRBJ2-3; 9 bases map to TRBD1. The CDR3 is made up of 20 amino acids. Looked up from germline, CDR1 is LNHDA and CDR2 is SQIVND (reference sequence). V lost 3 bases, J lost 3 bases, and 19 bases stayed unmatched. CDR3 in amino acids: CASSIQPPPGQGIRTDTQYF. The CDR3 region has the DNA TGTGCCAGTAGTATCCAGCCGCCTCCGGGACAGGGTATCAGGACAGATACGCAGTATTTT.

V usage is TRBV4-1 and J usage is TRBJ1-1; D gene uncertain. V gave up 1 base and J gave up 4 bases, with 16 bases separating them. The CDR3 is 16 amino acids. The germline CDR1 and CDR2 sequences are MGHRA and YSYEKL. This CDR3 reads CASSQGHDLGGTEAFF. The DNA of the CDR3 is TGCGCCAGCAGCCAAGGTCATGACTTAGGCGGCACTGAAGCTTTCTTT.